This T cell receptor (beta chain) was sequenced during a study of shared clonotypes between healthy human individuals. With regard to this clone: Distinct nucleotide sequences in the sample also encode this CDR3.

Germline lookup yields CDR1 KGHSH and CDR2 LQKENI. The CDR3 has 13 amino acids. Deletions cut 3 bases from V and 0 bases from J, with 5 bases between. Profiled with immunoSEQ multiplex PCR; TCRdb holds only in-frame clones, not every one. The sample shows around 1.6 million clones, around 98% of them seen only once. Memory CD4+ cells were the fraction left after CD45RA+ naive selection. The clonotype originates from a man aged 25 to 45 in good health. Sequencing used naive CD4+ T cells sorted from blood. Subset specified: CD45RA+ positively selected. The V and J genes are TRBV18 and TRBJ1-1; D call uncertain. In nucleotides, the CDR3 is TGTGCCAGCTCACCGGCCATGAACACTGAAGCTTTCTTT. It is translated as CASSPAMNTEAFF.